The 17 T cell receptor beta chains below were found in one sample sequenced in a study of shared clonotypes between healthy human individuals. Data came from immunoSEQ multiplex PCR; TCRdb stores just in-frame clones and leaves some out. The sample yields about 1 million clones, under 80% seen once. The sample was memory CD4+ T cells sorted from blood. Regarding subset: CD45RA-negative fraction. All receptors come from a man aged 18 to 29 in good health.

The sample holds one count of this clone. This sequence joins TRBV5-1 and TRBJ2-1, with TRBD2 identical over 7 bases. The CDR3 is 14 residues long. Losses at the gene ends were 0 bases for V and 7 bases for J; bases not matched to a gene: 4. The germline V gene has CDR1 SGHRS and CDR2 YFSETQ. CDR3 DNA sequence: TGCGCCAGCAGCTTGGGTGCGGGGGAGAATGAGCAGTTCTTC. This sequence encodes CASSLGAGENEQFF.

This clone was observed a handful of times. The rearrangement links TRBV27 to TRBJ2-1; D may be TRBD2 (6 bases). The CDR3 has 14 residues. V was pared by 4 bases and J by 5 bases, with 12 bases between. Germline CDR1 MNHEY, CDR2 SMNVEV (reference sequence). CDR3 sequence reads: CASSSRSGNNEQFF. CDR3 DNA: TGTGCCAGCAGTTCCCGTAGCGGAAACAATGAGCAGTTCTTC.

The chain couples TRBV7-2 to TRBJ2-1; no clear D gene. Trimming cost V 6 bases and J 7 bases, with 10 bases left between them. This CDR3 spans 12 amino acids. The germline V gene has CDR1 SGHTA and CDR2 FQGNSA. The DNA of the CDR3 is TGTGCCAGCAGAGGGCCTGGGAATGAGCAGTTCTTC. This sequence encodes CASRGPGNEQFF.

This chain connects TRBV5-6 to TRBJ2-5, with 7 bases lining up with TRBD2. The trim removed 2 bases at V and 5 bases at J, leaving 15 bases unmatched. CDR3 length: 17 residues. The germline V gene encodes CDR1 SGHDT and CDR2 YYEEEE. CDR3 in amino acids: CASSLKIRREVTETQYF. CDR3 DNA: TGTGCCAGCAGCTTAAAAATTAGACGGGAGGTAACCGAGACCCAGTACTTC. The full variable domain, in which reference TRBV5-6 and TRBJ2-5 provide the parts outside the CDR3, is DAGVTQSPTHLIKTRGQQVTLRCSPKSGHDTVSWYQQALGQGPQFIFQYYEEEERQRGNFPDRFSGHQFPNYSSELNVNALLLGDSALYLCASSLKIRREVTETQYFGPGTRLLVL.

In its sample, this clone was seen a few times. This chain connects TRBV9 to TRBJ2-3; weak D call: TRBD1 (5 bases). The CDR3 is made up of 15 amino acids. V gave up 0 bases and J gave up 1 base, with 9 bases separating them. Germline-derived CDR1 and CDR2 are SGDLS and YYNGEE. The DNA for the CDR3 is TGTGCCAGCAGCGTAGAAGGGGCTCGCACAGATACGCAGTATTTT. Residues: CASSVEGARTDTQYF. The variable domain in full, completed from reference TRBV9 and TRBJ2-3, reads DSGVTQTPKHLITATGQRVTLRCSPRSGDLSVYWYQQSLDQGLQFLIQYYNGEERAKGNILERFSAQQFPDLHSELNLSSLELGDSALYFCASSVEGARTDTQYFGPGTRLTVL.

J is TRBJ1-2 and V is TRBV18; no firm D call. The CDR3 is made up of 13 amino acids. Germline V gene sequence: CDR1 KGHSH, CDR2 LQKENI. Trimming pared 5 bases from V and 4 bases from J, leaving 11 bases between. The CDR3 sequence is CASSSTTSYGYTF. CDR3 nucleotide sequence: TGTGCCAGCTCATCCACAACAAGCTATGGCTACACCTTC.

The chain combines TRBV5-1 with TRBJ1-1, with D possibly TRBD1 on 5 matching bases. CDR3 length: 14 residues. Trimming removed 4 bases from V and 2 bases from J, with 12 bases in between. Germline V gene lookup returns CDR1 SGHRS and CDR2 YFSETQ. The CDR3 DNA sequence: TGCGCCAGCAGCCCGGACGGACAAAACACTGAAGCTTTCTTT. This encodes CASSPDGQNTEAFF. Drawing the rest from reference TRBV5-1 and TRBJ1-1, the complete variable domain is KAGVTQTPRYLIKTRGQQVTLSCSPISGHRSVSWYQQTPGQGLQFLFEYFSETQRNKGNFPGRFSGRQFSNSRSEMNVSTLELGDSALYLCASSPDGQNTEAFFGQGTRLTVV.

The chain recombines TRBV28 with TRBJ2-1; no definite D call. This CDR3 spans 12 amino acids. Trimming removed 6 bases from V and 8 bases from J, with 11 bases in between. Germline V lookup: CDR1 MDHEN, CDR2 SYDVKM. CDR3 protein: CASSSTRDEQFF. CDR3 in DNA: TGTGCCAGCAGCTCCACTCGCGATGAGCAGTTCTTC. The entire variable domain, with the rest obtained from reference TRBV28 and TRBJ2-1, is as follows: DVKVTQSSRYLVKRTGEKVFLECVQDMDHENMFWYRQDPGLGLRLIYFSYDVKMKEKGDIPEGYSVSREKKERFSLILESASTNQTSMYLCASSSTRDEQFFGPGTRLTVL.

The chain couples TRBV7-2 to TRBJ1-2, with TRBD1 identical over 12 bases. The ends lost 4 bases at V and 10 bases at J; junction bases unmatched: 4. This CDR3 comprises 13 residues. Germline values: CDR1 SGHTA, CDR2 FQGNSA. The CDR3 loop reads CASSSGQGAAYTF. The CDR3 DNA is TGTGCCAGCAGCTCGGGACAGGGGGCGGCCTACACCTTC.

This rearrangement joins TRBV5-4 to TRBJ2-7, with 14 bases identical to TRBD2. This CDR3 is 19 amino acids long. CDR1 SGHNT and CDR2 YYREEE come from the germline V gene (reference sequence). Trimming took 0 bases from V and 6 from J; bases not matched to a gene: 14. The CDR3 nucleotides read TGTGCCAGCAGCTTGGAAACCGGGACTAGCGGGAGTTGGTTCCCCGAGCAGTACTTC. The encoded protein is CASSLETGTSGSWFPEQYF. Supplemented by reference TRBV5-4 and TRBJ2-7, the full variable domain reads ETGVTQSPTHLIKTRGQQVTLRCSSQSGHNTVSWYQQALGQGPQFIFQYYREEENGRGNFPPRFSGLQFPNYSSELNVNALELDDSALYLCASSLETGTSGSWFPEQYFGPGTRLTVT.

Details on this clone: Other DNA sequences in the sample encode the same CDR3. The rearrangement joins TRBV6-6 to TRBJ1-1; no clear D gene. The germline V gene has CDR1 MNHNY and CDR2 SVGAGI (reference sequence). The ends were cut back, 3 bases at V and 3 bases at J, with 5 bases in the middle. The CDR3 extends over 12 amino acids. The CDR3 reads CASSYGDTEAFF. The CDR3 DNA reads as TGTGCCAGCAGTTATGGGGACACTGAAGCTTTCTTT.

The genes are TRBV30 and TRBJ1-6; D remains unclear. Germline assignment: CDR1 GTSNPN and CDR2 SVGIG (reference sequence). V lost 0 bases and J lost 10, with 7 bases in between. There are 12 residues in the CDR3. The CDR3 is CAWSVIGSPLHF. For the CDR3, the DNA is TGTGCCTGGAGTGTTATCGGATCACCCCTCCACTTT.

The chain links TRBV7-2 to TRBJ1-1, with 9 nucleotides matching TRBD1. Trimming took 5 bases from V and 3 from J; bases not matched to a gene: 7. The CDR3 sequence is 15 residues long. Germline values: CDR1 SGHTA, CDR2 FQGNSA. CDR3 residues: CASSTGQGRDTEAFF. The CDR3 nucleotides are TGTGCCAGCAGCACGGGACAGGGCCGGGACACTGAAGCTTTCTTT.

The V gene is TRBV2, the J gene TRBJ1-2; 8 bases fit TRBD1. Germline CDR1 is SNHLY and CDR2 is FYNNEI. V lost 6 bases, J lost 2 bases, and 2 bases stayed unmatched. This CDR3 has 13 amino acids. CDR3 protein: CASSRDRNYGYTF. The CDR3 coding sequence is TGTGCCAGCAGCCGGGACAGGAACTATGGCTACACCTTC.

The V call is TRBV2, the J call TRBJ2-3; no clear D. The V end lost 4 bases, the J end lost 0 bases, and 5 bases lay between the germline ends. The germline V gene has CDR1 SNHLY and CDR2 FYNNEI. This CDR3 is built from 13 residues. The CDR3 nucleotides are TGTGCCAGCAGTGTAGGCAGCACAGATACGCAGTATTTT. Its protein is CASSVGSTDTQYF.

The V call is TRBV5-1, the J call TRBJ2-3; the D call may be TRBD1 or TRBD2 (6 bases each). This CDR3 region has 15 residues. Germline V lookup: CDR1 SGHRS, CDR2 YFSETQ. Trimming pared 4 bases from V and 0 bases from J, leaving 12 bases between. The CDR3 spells CASSPGGRSTDTQYF. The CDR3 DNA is TGCGCCAGCAGCCCCGGGGGCCGTAGCACAGATACGCAGTATTTT.

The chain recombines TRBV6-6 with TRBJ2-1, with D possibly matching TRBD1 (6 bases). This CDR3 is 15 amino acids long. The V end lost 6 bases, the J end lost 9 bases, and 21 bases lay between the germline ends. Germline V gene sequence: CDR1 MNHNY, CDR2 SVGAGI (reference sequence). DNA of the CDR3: TGTGCCAGCAGCTCGGCAGACAGGAAAGAGGGTGAGCAGTTCTTC. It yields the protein CASSSADRKEGEQFF.